The clone carrying this TCR beta chain was detected only a few times. This record belongs to a study of blood T cell repertoires in COVID-19. Study in general: Sites across the United States, Italy and Spain contributed samples from acute and convalescent COVID-19.

Authors' analysis steps: Estimated nucleated cell counts came from reference gene primer amplification. The table came from immunoSEQ multiplex PCR; TCRdb's copy has only in-frame clones and leaves some out. V and J calls and clone size come straight from that table; D and trimming were deduced from the DNA. The data hold around 100,000 clones, with less than 90% observed a single time. CDR1 SNHLY and CDR2 FYNNEI come from the germline V gene. V trimming: 6 bases; J trimming: 6 bases; junction bases outside the gene matches: 6. This CDR3 has 14 amino acids. Input material: peripheral blood. This chain connects TRBV2 to TRBJ1-2, with TRBD1 matching 11 bases. This sequence was found in an elderly man with acute or convalescent COVID-19. CDR3 protein: CASSGDRGAHGYTF. For the CDR3, the DNA is TGTGCCAGCAGCGGGGACAGGGGGGCCCATGGCTACACCTTC.